The 7 T cell receptor beta chains below come from one sample, sequenced in a study of cytomegalovirus exposure and HLA in healthy donors. Primers included in the PCR were 60 Vbeta and 13 Jbeta primers. The method was immunoSEQ multiplex PCR; TCRdb's version includes in-frame clones alone and lacks a portion of them. This listing includes approximately 150,000 clones. Sequences were obtained from PBMCs. The receptor source for this set is a woman under 30 in good health and CMV-seronegative.

The genes are TRBV2 and TRBJ2-2; weak D call: TRBD2 (6 bases). V was pared by 7 bases and J by 4 bases, with 22 bases between. In germline, CDR1 is SNHLY, CDR2 FYNNEI. The CDR3 sequence is 17 residues long. The CDR3 DNA sequence: TGTGCCAGCATCCAAGGGGCAGGGTTGCGGGGCACCGGGGAGCTGTTTTTT. Its protein is CASIQGAGLRGTGELFF.

The chain is built from TRBV7-3 and TRBJ2-7; the match to TRBD2 covers 8 bases. V shed 0 bases and J 2 bases; nucleotides not matched to a gene: 3. In germline, CDR1 is SGHTA, CDR2 FQGTGA. The CDR3 runs to 15 residues. CDR3 in amino acids: CASSLTTSGPYEQYF. CDR3 DNA sequence: TGTGCCAGCAGCTTAACCACTAGCGGACCCTACGAGCAGTACTTC.

The gene calls are TRBV19 and TRBJ1-3; 9 bases agree with TRBD1. This CDR3 region has 18 residues. Germline V lookup: CDR1 LNHDA, CDR2 SQIVND (reference sequence). J lost 0 bases, V lost 5 bases, and 11 bases had no gene match. In nucleotides, the CDR3 is TGTGCCAGTAGTCCGGGACAGGGCCTAAAAGACTCTGGAAACACCATATATTTT. Translated: CASSPGQGLKDSGNTIYF. Together with reference TRBV19 and TRBJ1-3, the CDR3 gives the full variable domain: DGGITQSPKYLFRKEGQNVTLSCEQNLNHDAMYWYRQDPGQGLRLIYYSQIVNDFQKGDIAEGYSVSREKKESFPLTVTSAQKNPTAFYLCASSPGQGLKDSGNTIYFGEGSWLTVV.

This chain joins TRBV9 and TRBJ2-3; D gene ambiguous. Trimming took 0 bases from V and 1 from J, leaving 6 bases between them. CDR3 length equals 14 residues. The germline V gene encodes CDR1 SGDLS and CDR2 YYNGEE. CDR3 amino acids: CASSVVIGTDTQYF. The CDR3 bases are TGTGCCAGCAGCGTAGTTATCGGCACAGATACGCAGTATTTT.

V is TRBV7-9 and J is TRBJ1-6; 8 positions agree with TRBD1. The CDR3 is 15 amino acids. CDR1 and CDR2 (germline): SEHNR, FQNEAQ (reference sequence). J gave up 4 bases and V 4 bases, and 3 bases lay outside the gene matches. CDR3 amino acids: CASSYGTGYNSPLHF. DNA for the CDR3: TGTGCCAGCAGCTACGGGACAGGATATAATTCACCCCTCCACTTT. Full variable domain (rest looked up from reference TRBV7-9 and TRBJ1-6): DTGVSQNPRHKITKRGQNVTFRCDPISEHNRLYWYRQTLGQGPEFLTYFQNEAQLEKSRLLSDRFSAERPKGSFSTLEIQRTEQGDSAMYLCASSYGTGYNSPLHFGNGTRLTVT.

The chain couples TRBV11-3 to TRBJ2-1; D is undetermined. The CDR3 extends over 12 amino acids. V lost 5 bases, J lost 9 bases, and 11 bases lay in between. Per germline, CDR1 SGHNT and CDR2 YENEEA. The CDR3 DNA is TGTGCCAGCAGCCGAGGAGTCAGTGAGCAGTTCTTC. Residues: CASSRGVSEQFF.

The V gene is TRBV5-6, the J gene TRBJ2-2, with TRBD2 identical over 12 bases. V lost 1 base and J lost 5; bases outside the gene matches: 9. CDR1 and CDR2 from the germline V gene are SGHDT and YYEEEE. The CDR3 loop spans 18 amino acids. DNA of the CDR3: TGTGCCAGCAGCTTGTATCTAGCGGGAGGGCATGGGACCGGGGAGCTGTTTTTT. It specifies CASSLYLAGGHGTGELFF.